The sequence of this T cell receptor (beta chain) was determined in a study of OX40 agonist ivuxolimab in advanced cancers. For the study at large: Mean age around 60 years, range about 20 to 85; nearly 85% male.

CDR3 size: 13 residues. Germline CDR1 is MNHEY and CDR2 is SVGAGI. Between the trimmed V and J ends, which lost 6 bases and 4 bases, there was a span of 13 bases. Only in-frame clones appear in the TCRdb table, and some are missing; sequencing was by immunoSEQ multiplex PCR. The table shows 10,000 to 13,000 clones, with around 78% occurring only once. This clone was seen only a few times. Sequenced here: CD4+ or CD8+ T cells sorted from blood, sampled in a trial of the OX40 agonist ivuxolimab. This receptor was obtained from an adult with an advanced solid tumor such as melanoma, head and neck, liver or kidney cancer. The V and J genes are TRBV6-5 and TRBJ2-7; unclear D gene. The CDR3 coding sequence is TGTGCCAGCAGCCACGGGCGTGGGTACGAGCAGTACTTC. This translates into CASSHGRGYEQYF.